These T cell receptor beta chains were read from a single sample in a study of blood T cell repertoires in COVID-19. Generated by immunoSEQ multiplex PCR, the TCRdb table keeps only in-frame clones and is missing some. The sample lists roughly 200,000 clones; around 88% were seen once. Material: PBMCs or T cells enriched from blood (not recorded which). These receptors were taken from a woman aged 25 to 39 who had been exposed to COVID-19. Each CDR3 is given with its conserved first and last residue. D genes are given only for firm matches. Only some rows state a clone size, as once, few, many or a class for expanded clones.

CDR3: CATLPRLDSGDNEQFF
DNA: TGTGCCACCTTACCTAGACTAGATTCGGGAGACAATGAGCAGTTCTTC
D: .
length: 16
J: TRBJ2-1
size: .
V: TRBV15

CDR3: CASSTLREGNEQFF
DNA: TGTGCCAGCAGCACCCTACGGGAAGGGAATGAGCAGTTCTTC
D: .
length: 14
J: TRBJ2-1
size: once
V: TRBV11-2

CDR3: CASSSTGTVGTDTQYF
DNA: TGTGCCAGCAGCTCCACCGGGACAGTAGGCACAGATACGCAGTATTTT
D: TRBD1
length: 16
J: TRBJ2-3
size: .
V: TRBV5-5

CDR3: CASSTSGGQGVEQYF
DNA: TGTGCCAGTAGTACTAGTGGAGGACAGGGGGTCGAGCAGTACTTC
D: TRBD1
length: 15
J: TRBJ2-7
size: .
V: TRBV19

CDR3: CASSVSGGAVDTQYF
DNA: TGTGCCAGCAGCGTAAGCGGGGGGGCCGTAGATACGCAGTATTTT
D: TRBD2
length: 15
J: TRBJ2-3
size: .
V: TRBV9

CDR3: CASSLDSNPGNTIYF
DNA: TGTGCCAGCTCACTGGACAGTAACCCCGGAAACACCATATATTTT
D: .
length: 15
J: TRBJ1-3
size: .
V: TRBV18

CDR3: CASRRRQGLTNTQYF
DNA: TGTGCAAGTCGCCGACGACAGGGCCTTACAAATACGCAGTATTTT
D: .
length: 15
J: TRBJ2-3
size: .
V: TRBV12-2

CDR3: CASSQAKINRADFYTF
DNA: TGTGCCAGCAGCCAAGCAAAGATTAACAGGGCGGATTTCTACACCTTC
D: .
length: 16
J: TRBJ1-2
size: .
V: TRBV3-1/TRBV3-2

CDR3: CATSVTAVSYGYTF
DNA: TGTGCCACCAGTGTCACAGCAGTGAGCTATGGCTACACCTTC
D: .
length: 14
J: TRBJ1-2
size: .
V: TRBV24-1

CDR3: CASSTGAPTAFF
DNA: TGTGCCAGCTCCACAGGGGCCCCAACAGCTTTCTTT
D: TRBD1
length: 12
J: TRBJ1-1
size: .
V: TRBV18

CDR3: CASSQDPNRMNTEAFF
DNA: TGTGCCAGCAGCCAAGATCCTAACAGGATGAACACTGAAGCTTTCTTT
D: .
length: 16
J: TRBJ1-1
size: .
V: TRBV3-1/TRBV3-2

CDR3: CASNSYSNQPQHF
DNA: TGTGCCAGTAACAGTTATAGCAATCAGCCCCAGCATTTT
D: .
length: 13
J: TRBJ1-5
size: once
V: TRBV6-6

CDR3: CASSKVSITNTEAFF
DNA: TGTGCCAGCAGCAAAGTAAGCATAACGAACACTGAAGCTTTCTTT
D: .
length: 15
J: TRBJ1-1
size: .
V: TRBV21-1

CDR3: CASSVGLQGDDEQYF
DNA: TGTGCCAGCAGCGTAGGTTTGCAGGGGGACGACGAGCAGTACTTC
D: TRBD1
length: 15
J: TRBJ2-7
size: .
V: TRBV9

CDR3: CASQRSGGEGNTIYF
DNA: TGTGCCAGCCAGAGGTCCGGGGGAGAGGGAAACACCATATATTTT
D: .
length: 15
J: TRBJ1-3
size: .
V: TRBV27

CDR3: CASSLGDRVSSYEQYF
DNA: TGTGCCAGCAGTTTGGGGGACAGGGTCAGCTCCTACGAGCAGTACTTC
D: TRBD1
length: 16
J: TRBJ2-7
size: .
V: TRBV27

CDR3: CASSLADRGNYNEQFF
DNA: TGCGCCAGCAGCTTGGCGGACAGGGGAAACTACAATGAGCAGTTCTTC
D: TRBD1
length: 16
J: TRBJ2-1
size: .
V: TRBV5-1